Below are 3 T cell receptor beta chains sequenced from a single sample in a study of T-cell reconstitution after alpha-beta-depleted transplantation in children. During its preparation, the TCRbeta library received unique molecular identifiers. TCRdb ran MiXCR on the PCR reads and lists one entry per CDR3 protein. The top ten clones hold 43% of a sample with more than 200,000 distinct CDR3 sequences, 17% of them seen once. Sequenced here: PBMCs, mostly from graft donor cells, sampled 360 days after TCRalphabeta/CD19-depleted stem cell transplant. Receptor source: a male patient under 10 years old who had a stem cell transplant for acute lymphoblastic leukemia, so the T cells may come from the graft donor.

This clonotype was seen a handful of times. V usage is TRBV5-5 and J usage is TRBJ2-2; tentatively, D is TRBD2 (5 bases). CDR3 size: 16 residues. The V end lost 4 bases, the J end lost 7 bases, and 20 bases lay between the germline ends. Germline V gene lookup returns CDR1 SGHKS and CDR2 YYEKEE (reference sequence). The CDR3 loop reads CASSPDLVGQGGELFF. CDR3 nucleotide sequence: TGTGCCAGCAGCCCGGACTTGGTGGGTCAAGGCGGGGAGCTGTTTTTT.

The chain has TRBV7-2 and TRBJ2-1; no clear D gene. The ends were cut back, 1 base at V and 0 bases at J, with 10 bases in the middle. Germline assignment: CDR1 SGHTA and CDR2 FQGNSA. This CDR3 contains 16 residues. The CDR3 sequence: CASSLVHRFSYNEQFF. The CDR3 DNA reads TGTGCCAGCAGCTTAGTTCACAGATTCTCCTACAATGAGCAGTTCTTC. The variable domain in full, completed from reference TRBV7-2 and TRBJ2-1, reads GAGVSQSPSNKVTEKGKDVELRCDPISGHTALYWYRQSLGQGLEFLIYFQGNSAPDKSGLPSDRFSAERTGGSVSTLTIQRTQQEDSAVYLCASSLVHRFSYNEQFFGPGTRLTVL.

The chain couples TRBV12-5 to TRBJ2-3, with TRBD2 identical over 10 bases. V was pared by 6 bases and J by 8 bases, with 2 bases of the junction left unmatched. The CDR3 covers 12 residues. From germline, CDR1 is LGHNT and CDR2 FRNRAP. CDR3 in amino acids: CASGLAGATQYF. DNA of the CDR3: TGTGCTAGTGGCCTAGCGGGGGCTACGCAGTATTTT.